This T cell receptor (beta chain) is drawn from a study of blood T cell repertoires in COVID-19. There are 14 residues in the CDR3. V was clipped by 5 bases and J by 0 bases, with 10 bases between them. Germline assignment: CDR1 SGHTA and CDR2 FQGTGA. Some clones are missing from TCRdb's copy, which holds only in-frame ones; the method was immunoSEQ multiplex PCR. Among about 370,000 clones listed, 80% to 90% were seen once. V and J are TRBV7-3 and TRBJ1-1; possible D gene TRBD1, 6 bases. What was sequenced was PBMCs or T cells enriched from blood (not recorded which). The sequence derives from a man between 18 and 35 years old who had recovered from COVID-19. As DNA, the CDR3 is TGTGCCAGCAGCAAACAGGGCATGAACACTGAAGCTTTCTTT. Amino acids: CASSKQGMNTEAFF.